The T cell receptor (beta chain) described here comes from a study of blood T cell repertoires in COVID-19. Study context: There were acute and convalescent COVID-19 samples, and they came from the United States, Italy and Spain. The analysed material was cDNA or gDNA that came from T cells, B-cell-depleted T cells, or PBMCs.

The CDR3 has 15 amino acids. V lost 3 bases and J lost 4; bases outside the gene matches: 5. Germline V gives CDR1 SGHRS, CDR2 YFSETQ. Original analysis: Amplification of reference gene primers provided the estimated nucleated cell counts. Some clones are missing from TCRdb's copy, which holds only in-frame ones; the method was immunoSEQ multiplex PCR. V and J calls and clone size come straight from that table; D and trimming were deduced from the DNA. The sample lists some 100,000 clones; about 82% were seen once. The sample comprised peripheral blood. This clonotype was obtained from a human donor in a cohort sampled during active COVID-19. The chain employs TRBV5-1 and TRBJ2-1; 9 bases agree with TRBD1. CDR3 sequence reads: CASSSGQGLYNEQFF. The CDR3 DNA sequence: TGCGCCAGCAGCTCGGGACAGGGTTTGTACAATGAGCAGTTCTTC.